Following are 9 T cell receptor beta chains from one sample sequenced in a study of control samples from healthy donors and cancer patients. The method was immunoSEQ multiplex PCR; TCRdb's version includes in-frame clones alone and lacks a portion of them. The sample has under 150,000 clones; 85% to 95% are singletons. Sequencing was performed on PBMCs. The receptors stem from a man in his fifties or sixties with head and neck cancer.

This clone was observed once. This chain's CDR3 is CSVEAPSHEGQYF. CDR3 sequence (DNA): TGCAGCGTTGAAGCCCCCAGCCACGAGGGGCAGTACTTC. The V call is TRBV29-1, the J call TRBJ2-7; TRBD2 is a possible D gene (5 bases). The germline V and J ends were trimmed by 1 base and 9 bases, with 16 bases remaining between them. Germline V CDR1 and CDR2: SQVTM, ANQGSEA. The CDR3 totals 13 residues.

This rearrangement joins TRBV27 to TRBJ2-1; D is unclear. This CDR3 has 17 amino acids. V lost 4 bases and J lost 3, with 19 bases in between. Germline V gene data show CDR1 as MNHEY and CDR2 as SMNVEV (reference sequence). Written as DNA, the CDR3 is TGTGCCAGCAGTTGGGAAGGGCGCGCGCCCATCTACAATGAGCAGTTCTTC. It is translated as CASSWEGRAPIYNEQFF.

The chain recombines TRBV2 with TRBJ1-5; a possible D gene is TRBD1 (6 bases). From germline, CDR1 is SNHLY and CDR2 FYNNEI. V was trimmed by 8 bases and J by 0 bases, leaving 17 bases between them. This CDR3 is 16 amino acids long. In nucleotides, the CDR3 is TGTGCCAGCTCCCTAAGGGGGGGCAATAGCAATCAGCCCCAGCATTTT. Protein product: CASSLRGGNSNQPQHF.

The chain has TRBV7-2 and TRBJ2-2; 10 bases agree with TRBD1. The germline gives CDR1 SGHTA, CDR2 FQGNSA. The CDR3 length is 15 residues. V was clipped by 3 bases and J by 4 bases; unmatched bases: 2. The CDR3 region is CASSFGTGATGELFF. CDR3 in DNA: TGTGCCAGCAGCTTCGGGACAGGGGCCACCGGGGAGCTGTTTTTT.

V and J are TRBV21-1 and TRBJ1-1; the table assigns TRBD1, which was not confirmed against the DNA. TRBV21-1 is assigned pseudogene status. The CDR3 has 13 residues. The CDR3 DNA reads as TGTGCCAGGTTTCAGGGGCTGAACACTGAAGCTTTCTTT. It is translated as CARFQGLNTEAFF.

This clone was observed once. The chain couples TRBV27 to TRBJ2-3, with D perhaps matching TRBD1 (5 bases). The V end was cut by 8 bases, the J end by 3 bases, with 24 bases between. CDR3 size: 17 residues. Looked up from germline, CDR1 is MNHEY and CDR2 is SMNVEV (reference sequence). The CDR3 reads CASLHPFTGSITDTQYF. CDR3 bases: TGTGCCAGCCTACACCCTTTTACAGGTAGTATTACAGATACGCAGTATTTT.

This clone showed up just once. This rearrangement joins TRBV24-1 to TRBJ2-7; 10 nucleotides line up with TRBD1. CDR3 length: 15 residues. J gave up 4 bases and V 3 bases, and 5 bases lay outside the gene matches. Germline-derived CDR1 and CDR2 are KGHDR and SFDVKD. The DNA of the CDR3 is TGTGCCACCAGTGATCCCGGGACAGGGGAATACGAGCAGTACTTC. It encodes CATSDPGTGEYEQYF.

The chain is built from TRBV4-1 and TRBJ2-7; a possible D gene is TRBD2 (6 bases). Germline-derived CDR1 and CDR2 are MGHRA and YSYEKL. The CDR3 runs to 15 residues. V lost 0 bases and J 2 bases, leaving 11 bases between the germline ends. As DNA, the CDR3 is TGCGCCAGCAGCCAAGATCGGGGGTCTGCCTACGAGCAGTACTTC. Amino acid sequence: CASSQDRGSAYEQYF.

V and J are TRBV11-2 and TRBJ2-3; 11 positions match TRBD2. Germline CDR1 reads SGHAT; CDR2 reads FQNNGV. V was pared by 5 bases and J by 6 bases, with 4 bases of the junction left unmatched. The CDR3 has 14 amino acids. CDR3 protein: CASSLAGGRDTQYF. In DNA, the CDR3 is TGTGCCAGCAGCCTAGCGGGGGGCCGGGATACGCAGTATTTT.